These 25 T cell receptor beta chains were sequenced from one sample in a study of T cells in Graves' hyperthyroidism and ophthalmopathy (dated by TCRdb to between 2018 and 2021). Library prep was done by multiplex PCR. Data came from an Illumina HiSeq 2000. The TCR beta CDR3 regions were amplified from the RNA transcripts. For the first round of RT-PCR on the TCR CDR3, the HTBI primer set was used together with the Qiagen OneStep RT-PCR kit. Through fastp at Q25 and MiXCR, TCRdb rebuilt clones from the public reads, retaining in-frame beta chains. Identical CDR3 proteins give one entry, which carries the most common genes and DNA. A total of 300,000 to 400,000 distinct CDR3 sequences appear in this sample, over 20% of them only once. The top ten constitute around half of the sample. The sequenced sample consisted of blood. The receptors were gathered from a woman between 50 and 59 years old with Graves' hyperthyroidism.

This clonotype was found many times. V gene TRBV19 combines with J gene TRBJ2-3; 9 bases match TRBD1. Germline lookup yields CDR1 LNHDA and CDR2 SQIVND (reference sequence). The CDR3 sequence is 17 residues long. Trimming at V came to 1 base and at J to 4 bases, leaving 9 bases not matched to a gene. The CDR3 DNA reads as TGTGCCAGTAGTATAGCCCGGGACAGGGTGAACGCAGATACGCAGTATTTT. Translation: CASSIARDRVNADTQYF.

This clonotype has at least ten counts. The V and J genes are TRBV28 and TRBJ2-3; TRBD1 or TRBD2 may be the D gene (6 bases each). Trimming took 6 bases from V and 4 from J, leaving 20 bases between them. The CDR3 covers 16 residues. In germline, CDR1 is MDHEN, CDR2 SYDVKM. The CDR3: CASSKTDRREADTQYF. The CDR3 DNA is TGTGCCAGCAGCAAGACCGACAGGAGGGAGGCAGATACGCAGTATTTT.

This clonotype was seen a few times. The chain couples TRBV20-1 to TRBJ1-2; TRBD1 matches 7 bases. With 5 bases clipped from V and 6 bases from J, the junction kept 18 bases outside the gene matches. This CDR3 contains 16 residues. Germline V CDR1 and CDR2: DFQATT, SNEGSKA (reference sequence). CDR3 protein: CSAPRQGVVVGNGYTF. The CDR3 DNA sequence: TGCAGTGCTCCCAGGCAGGGGGTAGTAGTCGGGAATGGCTACACCTTC.

In its sample, this clonotype was seen many times. The chain uses TRBV7-9 and TRBJ2-1; D might be TRBD2 (5 bases). V was shortened by 1 base and J by 5 bases, with 9 bases between the two germline ends. The CDR3 totals 14 residues. Looked up from germline, CDR1 is SEHNR and CDR2 is FQNEAQ (reference sequence). CDR3 loop: CASSLGPRDNEQFF. CDR3 sequence (DNA): TGTGCCAGCAGCTTAGGCCCGCGGGACAATGAGCAGTTCTTC.

In this sample, this clonotype turned up a few times. The chain is built from TRBV19 and TRBJ2-6, with D unresolved. The CDR3 sequence is 16 residues long. The V and J ends lost 2 bases and 0 bases respectively, with 8 bases between them. Germline V gives CDR1 LNHDA, CDR2 SQIVND (reference sequence). CDR3 protein: CASSIRAASGANVLTF. The CDR3 DNA reads as TGTGCCAGTAGTATAAGGGCAGCCTCTGGGGCCAACGTCCTGACTTTC. Variable domain in full (rest from reference TRBV19 and TRBJ2-6): DGGITQSPKYLFRKEGQNVTLSCEQNLNHDAMYWYRQDPGQGLRLIYYSQIVNDFQKGDIAEGYSVSREKKESFPLTVTSAQKNPTAFYLCASSIRAASGANVLTFGAGSRLTVL.

Concerning this clonotype itself: This CDR3 fails to terminate in the conserved phenylalanine or tryptophan, so it likely reflects a read error. The genes are TRBV11-3 and TRBJ2-5; D call uncertain. CDR1 and CDR2 from the germline V gene are SGHNT and YENEEA. CDR3 length equals 14 residues. Trimming shortened V by 1 base and J by 1 base, and 7 bases separated the two germline ends. CDR3 amino acids: CASSLGTGQETQYL. CDR3 nucleotides: TGTGCCAGCAGCTTAGGTACGGGCCAAGAGACCCAGTACCTC.

This clonotype occurred many times. This sequence joins TRBV20-1 and TRBJ2-1, with D uncertain. V was shortened by 3 bases and J by 9 bases, with 21 bases between the two germline ends. Germline lookup yields CDR1 DFQATT and CDR2 SNEGSKA (reference sequence). The CDR3 spans 15 residues. The CDR3 protein is CSASPAFPDSGEQFF. CDR3 bases: TGCAGTGCTAGCCCCGCGTTCCCAGATTCGGGTGAGCAGTTCTTC.

As DNA, the CDR3 is TGTGCCAGCAGCTCGCGACAGGTGCGGGGCTACACCTTC. Its protein product is CASSSRQVRGYTF. The V and J genes are TRBV12-3 or TRBV12-4 and TRBJ1-2, with D possibly TRBD1 on 6 matching bases. The CDR3 has 13 amino acids. Trimming took off 6 bases at V and 8 bases at J, with 16 bases between the two ends.

The chain uses TRBV20-1 and TRBJ2-7; D is perhaps TRBD1 or TRBD2 (5 bases each). From germline, CDR1 is DFQATT and CDR2 SNEGSKA (reference sequence). CDR3 length: 15 amino acids. The V and J ends lost 6 bases and 0 bases respectively, with 18 bases between them. Here the CDR3 reads CSALGAGRSSYEQYF. In nucleotides, the CDR3 is TGCAGTGCCCTTGGGGCGGGCAGAAGCTCCTACGAGCAGTACTTC.

This chain uses TRBV11-2 with TRBJ2-1; D may be TRBD1 (5 bases). V lost 0 bases and J 10 bases, leaving 10 bases between the germline ends. The CDR3 has 13 amino acids. The germline V gene has CDR1 SGHAT and CDR2 FQNNGV. In DNA form, the CDR3 reads TGTGCCAGCAGCTTAGAGCGAACAGGAGAGCAGTTCTTC. It encodes CASSLERTGEQFF.

The sample holds many counts of this clonotype. The rearrangement uses TRBV3-1 and TRBJ1-1, with unresolved D. Trimming left V 2 bases short and J 3 bases short, with 13 bases between. Germline CDR1 reads LGHDT; CDR2 reads YNNKEL (reference sequence). The CDR3 runs 15 residues. For the CDR3, the DNA is TGTGCCAGCAGCCAAATTGGCGGGGTAGACACTGAAGCTTTCTTT. Translating it yields CASSQIGGVDTEAFF. The variable domain in full, completed from reference TRBV3-1 and TRBJ1-1, reads DTAVSQTPKYLVTQMGNDKSIKCEQNLGHDTMYWYKQDSKKFLKIMFSYNNKELIINETVPNRFSPKSPDKAHLNLHINSLELGDSAVYFCASSQIGGVDTEAFFGQGTRLTVV.

The sample holds many counts of this clonotype. CDR3 DNA sequence: TGCAGTGCTAGAGCAACACCGGGACAGGGATCCTATGGCTACACCTTC. Residues: CSARATPGQGSYGYTF. J is TRBJ1-2 and V is TRBV20-1; TRBD1 agrees at 9 bases. The V and J ends lost 1 base and 4 bases, in that order; junction bases with no gene match: 10. Germline-derived CDR1 and CDR2 are DFQATT and SNEGSKA (reference sequence). This CDR3 spans 16 amino acids.

A few counts support this clonotype. The gene calls are TRBV11-2 and TRBJ1-2; 8 bases align to TRBD1. The germline gives CDR1 SGHAT, CDR2 FQNNGV. This CDR3 spans 15 amino acids. J was trimmed by 3 bases and V by 3 bases; bases with no gene match: 6. The CDR3 region is CASSLTGVGDYGYTF. The CDR3 nucleotides read TGTGCCAGCAGCTTGACAGGGGTTGGCGACTATGGCTACACCTTC.

In the case of this clonotype: At one end the junction does not follow the germline gene, possibly because of a read error. This chain joins TRBV7-3 and TRBJ2-1, with unresolved D. The V gene's germline CDR1 is SGHTA and CDR2 FQGTGA. The CDR3 totals 15 residues. CDR3 loop: CAGSLGSGSYNVQFF. The CDR3 region has the DNA TGTGCCGGCAGCTTAGGGTCGGGCTCCTACAATGTGCAGTTCTTC.

This clonotype was recorded many times. This rearrangement joins TRBV11-2 to TRBJ1-1, with D possibly TRBD1 on 5 matching bases. Trimming pared 5 bases from V and 3 bases from J, leaving 10 bases between. CDR3 length equals 13 residues. Per germline, CDR1 SGHAT and CDR2 FQNNGV. Here the CDR3 DNA reads TGTGCCAGCAGCCGATGGGGGTACACTGAAGCTTTCTTT. Translating gives CASSRWGYTEAFF.

This clonotype was recorded a few times. This may be a read error, as it is one base from a much larger clone. The J gene is TRBJ2-3, the V gene TRBV12-3 or TRBV12-4; 7 bases map to TRBD2. This CDR3 has 16 amino acids. After removal of 5 bases from V and 3 bases from J, the junction contained 11 bases not matched to a gene. The CDR3 protein is CASSRGLLVGTDTQYF. The CDR3 region has the DNA TGTGCCAGCAGTCGGGGACTACTGGTCGGGACAGATACGCAGTATTTT.

This clonotype was counted many times. This sequence joins TRBV2 and TRBJ2-3; the match to TRBD2 covers 9 bases. The CDR3 has 15 residues. Unmatched junction bases numbered 7, after V lost 7 bases and J lost 2 bases. Germline-derived CDR1 and CDR2 are SNHLY and FYNNEI. The CDR3 bases are TGTGCCAGCATCCAGACTAGCGGCTCCACAGATACGCAGTATTTT. Its protein product is CASIQTSGSTDTQYF.

The V gene is TRBV19, the J gene TRBJ2-1, with TRBD2 matching over 7 bases. In germline, CDR1 is LNHDA, CDR2 SQIVND (reference sequence). The V segment lost 3 bases and the J segment 8 bases; nucleotides outside the gene matches: 4. The length of the CDR3 is 13 residues. As DNA, the CDR3 is TGTGCCAGTAGTATTGGCCGGGGGGATGAGCAGTTCTTC. Protein sequence: CASSIGRGDEQFF.

In this sample, this clonotype turned up many times. The V call is TRBV29-1, the J call TRBJ2-7, with D maybe TRBD2 (6 bases). There are 12 residues in the CDR3. V shed 6 bases and J shed 0 bases, with 9 bases lying between them. The germline V gene has CDR1 SQVTM and CDR2 ANQGSEA. In nucleotides, the CDR3 is TGCAGCGTATGGGACTCCTCCTACGAGCAGTACTTC. This encodes CSVWDSSYEQYF.

The chain recombines TRBV3-1 with TRBJ2-2, with 10 positions matching TRBD2. V dropped 10 bases and J dropped 7; count of bases not matched to a gene: 15. The germline V gene has CDR1 LGHDT and CDR2 YNNKEL (reference sequence). The CDR3 contains 16 residues. The CDR3 sequence: CATLGVAGGSGGELFF. For the CDR3, the DNA is TGTGCCACCCTGGGAGTAGCGGGGGGAAGCGGCGGGGAGCTGTTTTTT.

This chain connects TRBV5-1 to TRBJ1-6; D ambiguous. Germline CDR1 reads SGHRS; CDR2 reads YFSETQ. Between the trimmed V and J ends, which lost 4 bases and 12 bases, there was a span of 17 bases. The CDR3 runs 14 residues. CDR3: CASSQKTTDRPLHF. CDR3 in DNA: TGCGCCAGCAGCCAGAAAACCACAGATCGACCCCTCCACTTT.

The chain links TRBV15 to TRBJ2-7; D possibly corresponds to TRBD1 (6 bases). Trimming took 8 bases from V and 3 from J, leaving 8 bases between them. The V gene's germline CDR1 is LNHNV and CDR2 YYDKDF (reference sequence). The CDR3 spans 11 residues. The CDR3 nucleotides read TGTGCCACCTCCAGGGGCTACGAGCAGTACTTC. As protein: CATSRGYEQYF.

This clonotype has a count of ten or more. The rearrangement joins TRBV12-3 or TRBV12-4 to TRBJ1-5; 7 positions agree with TRBD1. V dropped 5 bases and J dropped 11; count of bases not matched to a gene: 9. This CDR3 has 13 residues. CDR3 sequence (DNA): TGTGCCAGCAGTGGGGGACAGTCCCGGTCCCAGCATTTT. Translating it yields CASSGGQSRSQHF.

This clonotype was seen more than once but under ten times. With a much larger clone just one base away, this may be a read error. V is TRBV12-3 or TRBV12-4 and J is TRBJ1-2, with 9 bases identical to TRBD1. This CDR3 contains 16 residues. CDR3 in DNA: TGTGCCAACAGTAAGGACAGGGGCCTTTATAACTATGGCTACACCTTC. It translates to CANSKDRGLYNYGYTF.

This rearrangement joins TRBV24-1 to TRBJ1-5, with D uncertain. The length of the CDR3 is 13 residues. Germline V lookup: CDR1 KGHDR, CDR2 SFDVKD. The germline V and J ends were trimmed by 5 bases and 8 bases, with 12 bases remaining between them. The CDR3 spells CATSAAGAEPQHF. As DNA, the CDR3 is TGTGCCACCAGTGCGGCAGGCGCCGAGCCCCAGCATTTT.